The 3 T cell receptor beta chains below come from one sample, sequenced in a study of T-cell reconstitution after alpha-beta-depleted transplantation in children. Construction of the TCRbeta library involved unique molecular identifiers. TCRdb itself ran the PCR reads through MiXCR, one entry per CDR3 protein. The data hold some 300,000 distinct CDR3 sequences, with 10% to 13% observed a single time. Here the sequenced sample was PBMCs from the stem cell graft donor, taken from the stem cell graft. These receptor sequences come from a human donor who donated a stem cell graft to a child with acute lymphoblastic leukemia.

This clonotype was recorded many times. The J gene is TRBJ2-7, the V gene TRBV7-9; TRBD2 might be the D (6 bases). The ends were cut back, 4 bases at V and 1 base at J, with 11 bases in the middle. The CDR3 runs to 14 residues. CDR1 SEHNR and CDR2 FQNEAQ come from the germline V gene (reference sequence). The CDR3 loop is CASSSGLKSYEQYF. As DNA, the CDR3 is TGTGCCAGCAGCTCCGGACTAAAATCCTACGAGCAGTACTTC. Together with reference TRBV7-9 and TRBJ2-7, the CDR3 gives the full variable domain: DTGVSQNPRHKITKRGQNVTFRCDPISEHNRLYWYRQTLGQGPEFLTYFQNEAQLEKSRLLSDRFSAERPKGSFSTLEIQRTEQGDSAMYLCASSSGLKSYEQYFGPGTRLTVT.

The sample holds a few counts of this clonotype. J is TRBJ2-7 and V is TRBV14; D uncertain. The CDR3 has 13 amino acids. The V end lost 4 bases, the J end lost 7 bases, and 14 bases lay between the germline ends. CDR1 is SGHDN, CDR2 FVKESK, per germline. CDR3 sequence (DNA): TGTGCCAGCAGCCTTCGGCCGCTTTGGGAGCAGTACTTC. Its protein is CASSLRPLWEQYF.

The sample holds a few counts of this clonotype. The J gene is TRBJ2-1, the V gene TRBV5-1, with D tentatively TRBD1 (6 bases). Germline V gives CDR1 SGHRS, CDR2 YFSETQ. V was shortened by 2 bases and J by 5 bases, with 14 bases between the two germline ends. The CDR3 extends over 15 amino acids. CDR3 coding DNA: TGCGCCAGCAGCTTTGGTCAGGGGCACCACAATGAGCAGTTCTTC. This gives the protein CASSFGQGHHNEQFF.